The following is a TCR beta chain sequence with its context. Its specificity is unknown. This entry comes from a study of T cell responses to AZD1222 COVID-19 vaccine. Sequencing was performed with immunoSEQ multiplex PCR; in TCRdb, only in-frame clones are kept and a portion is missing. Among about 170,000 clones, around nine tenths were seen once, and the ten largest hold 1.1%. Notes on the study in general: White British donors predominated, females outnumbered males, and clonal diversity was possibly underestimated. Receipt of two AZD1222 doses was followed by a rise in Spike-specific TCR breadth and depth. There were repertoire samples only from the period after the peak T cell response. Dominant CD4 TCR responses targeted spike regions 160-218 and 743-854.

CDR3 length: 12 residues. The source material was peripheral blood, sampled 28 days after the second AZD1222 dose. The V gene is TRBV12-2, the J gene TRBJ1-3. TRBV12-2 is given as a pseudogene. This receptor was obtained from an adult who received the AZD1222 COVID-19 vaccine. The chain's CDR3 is CASRRIGNTIYF. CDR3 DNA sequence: TGTGCAAGTCGCCGAATCGGAAACACCATATATTTT.